This TCR beta chain was observed in a study of cytomegalovirus exposure and HLA in healthy donors. 13 Jbeta primers and 60 Vbeta primers were used for the PCR. TCRdb's table, derived via immunoSEQ multiplex PCR, lists solely in-frame clones and lacks some. The repertoire consists of approximately 77,000 clones, with 70% to 85% occurring once and the leading ten covering less than 8%. CDR1 LNHDA and CDR2 SQIVND come from the germline V gene (reference sequence). The CDR3 contains 15 residues. The trim removed 6 bases at V and 8 bases at J, leaving 11 bases unmatched. A single count supports this clone.

The sequencing sample was made of PBMCs. This chain joins TRBV19 and TRBJ2-2; 8 positions agree with TRBD2. The TCR was taken from a woman in her thirties or forties in good health and CMV-seronegative. CDR3 sequence reads: CASRGRLAGEGELFF. CDR3 DNA sequence: TGTGCCAGTAGGGGTCGTCTAGCGGGTGAAGGGGAGCTGTTTTTT.